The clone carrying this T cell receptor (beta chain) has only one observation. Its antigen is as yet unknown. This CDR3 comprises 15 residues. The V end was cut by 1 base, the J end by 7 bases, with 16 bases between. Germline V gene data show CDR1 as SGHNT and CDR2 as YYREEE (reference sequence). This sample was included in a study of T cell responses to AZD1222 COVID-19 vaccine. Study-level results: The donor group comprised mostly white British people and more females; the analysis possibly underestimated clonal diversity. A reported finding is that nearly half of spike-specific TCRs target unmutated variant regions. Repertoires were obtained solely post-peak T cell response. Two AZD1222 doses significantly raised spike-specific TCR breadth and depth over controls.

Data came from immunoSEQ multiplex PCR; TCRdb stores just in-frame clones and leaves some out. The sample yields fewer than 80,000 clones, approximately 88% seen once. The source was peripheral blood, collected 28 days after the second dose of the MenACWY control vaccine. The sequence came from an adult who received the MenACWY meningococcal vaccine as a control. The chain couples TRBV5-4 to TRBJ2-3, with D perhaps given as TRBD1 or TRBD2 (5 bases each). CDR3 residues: CASSLPGTQSNTQYF. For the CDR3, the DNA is TGTGCCAGCAGCTTGCCGGGGACCCAATCTAATACGCAGTATTTT. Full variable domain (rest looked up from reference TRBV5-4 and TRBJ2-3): ETGVTQSPTHLIKTRGQQVTLRCSSQSGHNTVSWYQQALGQGPQFIFQYYREEENGRGNFPPRFSGLQFPNYSSELNVNALELDDSALYLCASSLPGTQSNTQYFGPGTRLTVL.